A single sample gave rise to the 30 T cell receptor beta chains below, sequenced in a study of T cell repertoires in ileal Crohn's disease. Time point denoted: neoterminal ileum biopsy at postoperative endoscopy, about 6 months after surgery. TCRdb's table, derived via immunoSEQ multiplex PCR, lists solely in-frame clones and lacks some. Of over 3,500 clones listed, 60% to 75% are singletons. The sample comprised ileal tissue. The source is an adult with Crohn's disease.

V gene TRBV5-8 combines with J gene TRBJ2-7, with 12 positions matching TRBD1. Germline V gene data show CDR1 as SGHTS and CDR2 as YDEGEE. The CDR3 has 14 amino acids. V lost 4 bases to trimming and J lost 7 bases; unmatched junction nucleotides: 6. CDR3 protein: CASSPGQGAREQYF. CDR3 sequence (DNA): TGTGCCAGCAGCCCGGGACAGGGGGCCAGGGAGCAGTACTTC.

This chain links TRBV28 with TRBJ2-1, with 12 bases aligning to TRBD2. This CDR3 comprises 19 residues. The J segment lost 8 bases and the V segment lost 8 bases, leaving 22 bases of the junction unmatched. The germline CDR1 and CDR2 sequences are MDHEN and SYDVKM. The CDR3 region has the DNA TGTGCCAGCGGGGACTTTTGGGGACTAGCGGGCGCGAGGGGGTATGAGCAGTTCTTC. It codes for CASGDFWGLAGARGYEQFF.

The chain has TRBV7-3 and TRBJ2-3; 10 bases are shared with TRBD2. After removal of 1 base from V and 1 base from J, the junction contained 5 bases not matched to a gene. This CDR3 has 17 residues. Germline assignment: CDR1 SGHTA and CDR2 FQGTGA. The CDR3 region is CASSLNPSGGRTDTQYF. In DNA form, the CDR3 reads TGTGCCAGCAGCTTAAACCCTAGCGGGGGCCGCACAGATACGCAGTATTTT.

The chain joins TRBV9 to TRBJ2-1; 13 bases agree with TRBD2. The germline gives CDR1 SGDLS, CDR2 YYNGEE. There are 16 residues in the CDR3. Unmatched junction bases numbered 10, after V lost 3 bases and J lost 10 bases. The CDR3 reads CASSERLAGGSGEQFF. CDR3 nucleotides: TGTGCCAGCAGCGAAAGACTAGCGGGAGGCTCCGGGGAGCAGTTCTTC.

This sequence joins TRBV6-6 and TRBJ2-3; maybe TRBD2 (5 bases). V lost 0 bases and J lost 1, with 11 bases in between. This CDR3 contains 16 residues. Germline V gene sequence: CDR1 MNHNY, CDR2 SVGAGI (reference sequence). The CDR3 sequence: CASSYSISGRTDTQYF. Here the CDR3 DNA reads TGTGCCAGCAGTTACTCGATCAGCGGCCGCACAGATACGCAGTATTTT.

The chain carries TRBV12-5 and TRBJ2-1, with 9 positions matching TRBD2. Germline CDR1 LGHNT, CDR2 FRNRAP. CDR3 length: 14 amino acids. With V trimmed by 6 bases and J by 9 bases, 9 bases remained unmatched. CDR3 loop: CASGSGTSLGEQFF. The CDR3 DNA follows: TGTGCTAGTGGATCCGGGACTAGCTTGGGTGAGCAGTTCTTC.

This chain links TRBV9 with TRBJ2-5; 8 positions match TRBD2. V lost 3 bases and J lost 5; bases outside the gene matches: 6. The germline CDR1 and CDR2 sequences are SGDLS and YYNGEE. This CDR3 is built from 14 residues. The CDR3 reads CASSAGLAGETQYF. The CDR3 coding sequence is TGTGCCAGCAGCGCCGGACTAGCAGGGGAGACCCAGTACTTC.

The count of this clone is one. CDR3: CASSWDRRNIQYF. The CDR3 DNA is TGTGCCAGCAGTTGGGACAGGAGAAACATTCAGTACTTC. This chain links TRBV28 with TRBJ2-4; 8 positions agree with TRBD1. V was pared by 4 bases and J by 6 bases, with 2 bases of the junction left unmatched. Germline V CDR1 and CDR2: MDHEN, SYDVKM. The CDR3 has 13 amino acids.

This clone appeared once. This chain connects TRBV29-1 to TRBJ2-7; D call uncertain. The germline CDR1 and CDR2 sequences are SQVTM and ANQGSEA. Trimming pared 0 bases from V and 0 bases from J, leaving 9 bases between. The length of the CDR3 is 14 residues. CDR3 sequence (DNA): TGCAGCGTTGAAGATGGTTCAGTCTCCTACGAGCAGTACTTC. Residues: CSVEDGSVSYEQYF.

This rearrangement joins TRBV5-4 to TRBJ1-1; D unresolved. The CDR3 length is 14 residues. Germline CDR1 and CDR2: SGHNT and YYREEE (reference sequence). V lost 4 bases and J 0 bases, leaving 10 bases between the germline ends. CDR3 protein: CASSPSVVNTEAFF. DNA for the CDR3: TGTGCCAGCAGCCCCTCGGTGGTGAACACTGAAGCTTTCTTT.

The chain recombines TRBV19 with TRBJ1-5, with D uncertain. Germline V CDR1 and CDR2: LNHDA, SQIVND (reference sequence). The CDR3 is 17 residues long. Deletions cut 1 base from V and 3 bases from J, with 16 bases between. DNA for the CDR3: TGTGCCAGTAGTATAGGAGCGGAAGGAGAGATCAATCAGCCCCAGCATTTT. The encoded protein is CASSIGAEGEINQPQHF.

In this sample, this clone turned up a few times. The V and J genes are TRBV21-1 and TRBJ1-5; the table's D gene call, TRBD1, was not cross checked with the DNA. TRBV21-1 is an annotated pseudogene. The length of the CDR3 is 15 residues. CDR3 protein: CASSARGTDDQPQHF. The CDR3, as DNA: TGTGCCAGCAGCGCCAGGGGGACAGACGATCAGCCCCAGCATTTT.

This clone came up a few times. The J gene is TRBJ2-3, the V gene TRBV30, with 7 positions matching TRBD2. The CDR3 runs to 15 residues. Germline lookup yields CDR1 GTSNPN and CDR2 SVGIG (reference sequence). J gave up 2 bases and V 0 bases, and 5 bases lay outside the gene matches. This CDR3 is CAWSVGLAVTDTQYF. CDR3 nucleotides: TGTGCCTGGAGTGTAGGTCTAGCGGTCACAGATACGCAGTATTTT.

V usage is TRBV27 and J usage is TRBJ1-1; D gene uncertain. CDR1 and CDR2 (germline): MNHEY, SMNVEV (reference sequence). The CDR3 has 14 amino acids. Trimming stripped 5 bases from V and 3 bases from J, with 13 bases between. For the CDR3, the DNA is TGTGCCAGCAGTCTAGCCTTGGGGTACACTGAAGCTTTCTTT. Its protein product is CASSLALGYTEAFF.

The J gene is TRBJ2-7, the V gene TRBV29-1; TRBD1 aligns across 9 bases. The CDR3 has 13 amino acids. V was clipped by 6 bases and J by 0 bases; unmatched bases: 3. Germline loops: CDR1 SQVTM, CDR2 ANQGSEA. The CDR3 DNA sequence: TGCAGCGTGGAGACAGGGGGCTCCTACGAGCAGTACTTC. It is translated as CSVETGGSYEQYF.

V is TRBV19 and J is TRBJ2-7; the D gene is possibly TRBD2 (5 bases). The CDR3 is 14 residues long. Germline V gene lookup returns CDR1 LNHDA and CDR2 SQIVND (reference sequence). Between the trimmed V and J ends, which lost 0 bases and 2 bases, there was a span of 8 bases. This CDR3 is CASSIDFGTYEQYF. Here the CDR3 DNA reads TGTGCCAGTAGTATAGATTTCGGGACCTACGAGCAGTACTTC.

This chain joins TRBV5-1 and TRBJ2-1; TRBD2 is a possible D gene (5 bases). This CDR3 is 17 amino acids long. From germline, CDR1 is SGHRS and CDR2 YFSETQ. Trimming removed 0 bases from V and 1 base from J, with 14 bases in between. CDR3 in amino acids: CASSLGGLARSYNEQFF. The CDR3 DNA sequence: TGCGCCAGCAGCTTGGGCGGTTTAGCGAGATCCTACAATGAGCAGTTCTTC.

About this clone itself: Distinct nucleotide sequences in the sample also encode this CDR3. The rearrangement links TRBV5-4 to TRBJ2-7, with a weak D call TRBD2 (6 bases). Germline CDR1 is SGHNT and CDR2 is YYREEE (reference sequence). The germline V and J ends were trimmed by 0 bases and 6 bases, with 13 bases remaining between them. The CDR3 sequence is 14 residues long. CDR3 protein: CASSLGVAAGEQYF. The CDR3 bases are TGTGCCAGCAGCTTGGGGGTCGCAGCGGGCGAGCAGTACTTC.

The V and J genes are TRBV4-3 and TRBJ2-3, with D unresolved. There are 14 residues in the CDR3. Between the trimmed V and J ends, which lost 0 bases and 2 bases, there was a span of 6 bases. Germline CDR1 reads LGHNA; CDR2 reads YSLEER. The CDR3 sequence: CASSQDLNTDTQYF. The CDR3 region has the DNA TGCGCCAGCAGCCAAGATCTAAACACAGATACGCAGTATTTT.

In its sample, this clone was seen a few times. The chain has TRBV7-9 and TRBJ1-2; TRBD1 matches at 7 bases. In germline, CDR1 is SEHNR, CDR2 FQNEAQ (reference sequence). The CDR3 sequence is 16 residues long. Trimming cost V 1 base and J 4 bases; bases outside gene matches: 9. CDR3 amino acids: CASSLDTGTAVYGYTF. In nucleotides, the CDR3 is TGTGCCAGCAGCTTAGACACCGGGACAGCCGTCTATGGCTACACCTTC.

V usage is TRBV4-1 and J usage is TRBJ2-5; D is ambiguous. The CDR3 is 14 amino acids. Trimming took off 0 bases at V and 5 bases at J, with 10 bases between the two ends. Germline lookup yields CDR1 MGHRA and CDR2 YSYEKL. The CDR3 nucleotides read TGCGCCAGCAGCCAAGAGAGATTGTTGGAGACCCAGTACTTC. Residues: CASSQERLLETQYF.

The chain carries TRBV30 and TRBJ1-6; 7 nucleotides agree with TRBD1. The CDR3 sequence is 14 residues long. The trim removed 2 bases at V and 7 bases at J, leaving 5 bases unmatched. Germline lookup yields CDR1 GTSNPN and CDR2 SVGIG (reference sequence). The CDR3 loop is CAWSRGQDNSPLHF. CDR3 sequence (DNA): TGTGCCTGGAGTCGAGGACAGGACAATTCACCCCTCCACTTT.

The genes are TRBV7-2 and TRBJ2-2, with no clear D. CDR1 is SGHTA and CDR2 is FQGNSA in the germline V gene. V lost 2 bases, J lost 4 bases, and 8 bases lay in between. The CDR3 loop spans 14 amino acids. CDR3 bases: TGTGCCAGCAGCTTAAGAGTCTCCACCGGGGAGCTGTTTTTT. Translation: CASSLRVSTGELFF.

This rearrangement joins TRBV5-1 to TRBJ1-4, with D tentatively TRBD1 (6 bases). V gave up 4 bases and J gave up 8 bases, with 18 bases separating them. The CDR3 contains 15 residues. Germline V gene data show CDR1 as SGHRS and CDR2 as YFSETQ. The CDR3 bases are TGCGCCAGCAGCCCGGCGGAGGCGGGGGCCGAAAAACTGTTTTTT. This translates into CASSPAEAGAEKLFF.

The chain has TRBV7-3 and TRBJ1-1; 7 bases agree with TRBD1. The CDR3 sequence is 12 residues long. V shed 5 bases and J 11 bases; nucleotides not matched to a gene: 8. Looked up from germline, CDR1 is SGHTA and CDR2 is FQGTGA. In nucleotides, the CDR3 is TGTGCCAGCAGCCGAACAGGGGTTGAGGCTTTCTTT. Translating it yields CASSRTGVEAFF.

This chain connects TRBV6-1 to TRBJ1-5, with a weak D call TRBD1 (5 bases). CDR3 size: 14 residues. Trimming pared 9 bases from V and 7 bases from J, leaving 19 bases between. Germline assignment: CDR1 MNHNS and CDR2 SASEGT. The CDR3 reads CASDPQGRHQPQHF. The CDR3, as DNA: TGTGCCAGTGATCCCCAGGGAAGACACCAGCCCCAGCATTTT.

This chain joins TRBV6-6 and TRBJ2-1; TRBD2 is a possible D gene (6 bases). The CDR3 extends over 11 amino acids. Germline loops: CDR1 MNHNY, CDR2 SVGAGI (reference sequence). With 8 bases removed from V and 6 bases from J, the gap between germline ends came to 8 bases. As DNA, the CDR3 is TGTGCCAGCGTCGGGGGCAATGAGCAGTTCTTC. This translates into CASVGGNEQFF.

The table lists this clone with a few counts. The genes are TRBV5-8 and TRBJ2-5; 8 bases agree with TRBD2. Germline V CDR1 and CDR2: SGHTS, YDEGEE. V shed 0 bases and J 5 bases; nucleotides not matched to a gene: 6. The CDR3 is 15 amino acids. The CDR3 nucleotides are TGTGCCAGCAGCTTGGAACGGGAGGGGGATGAGACCCAGTACTTC. Its protein is CASSLEREGDETQYF.

The chain employs TRBV27 and TRBJ1-1; TRBD1 might be the D (6 bases). The V gene's germline CDR1 is MNHEY and CDR2 SMNVEV (reference sequence). The CDR3 runs 15 residues. V was pared by 10 bases and J by 0 bases, with 18 bases between. For the CDR3, the DNA is TGTGCCACCAGAGCTATTGGACAGATGAACACTGAAGCTTTCTTT. Encoded protein: CATRAIGQMNTEAFF.

Of note for this clone: Other nucleotide sequences in the sample specify the same CDR3. The chain joins TRBV19 to TRBJ2-7; the D gene is possibly TRBD2 (7 bases). With 11 bases removed from V and 1 base from J, the gap between germline ends came to 21 bases. Per the germline V gene, CDR1 is LNHDA and CDR2 is SQIVND (reference sequence). This CDR3 is built from 15 residues. The CDR3 protein is CASSLRGGGSYEQYF. The DNA of the CDR3 is TGTGCCTCCTCCCTGAGAGGGGGGGGGTCCTACGAGCAGTACTTC.